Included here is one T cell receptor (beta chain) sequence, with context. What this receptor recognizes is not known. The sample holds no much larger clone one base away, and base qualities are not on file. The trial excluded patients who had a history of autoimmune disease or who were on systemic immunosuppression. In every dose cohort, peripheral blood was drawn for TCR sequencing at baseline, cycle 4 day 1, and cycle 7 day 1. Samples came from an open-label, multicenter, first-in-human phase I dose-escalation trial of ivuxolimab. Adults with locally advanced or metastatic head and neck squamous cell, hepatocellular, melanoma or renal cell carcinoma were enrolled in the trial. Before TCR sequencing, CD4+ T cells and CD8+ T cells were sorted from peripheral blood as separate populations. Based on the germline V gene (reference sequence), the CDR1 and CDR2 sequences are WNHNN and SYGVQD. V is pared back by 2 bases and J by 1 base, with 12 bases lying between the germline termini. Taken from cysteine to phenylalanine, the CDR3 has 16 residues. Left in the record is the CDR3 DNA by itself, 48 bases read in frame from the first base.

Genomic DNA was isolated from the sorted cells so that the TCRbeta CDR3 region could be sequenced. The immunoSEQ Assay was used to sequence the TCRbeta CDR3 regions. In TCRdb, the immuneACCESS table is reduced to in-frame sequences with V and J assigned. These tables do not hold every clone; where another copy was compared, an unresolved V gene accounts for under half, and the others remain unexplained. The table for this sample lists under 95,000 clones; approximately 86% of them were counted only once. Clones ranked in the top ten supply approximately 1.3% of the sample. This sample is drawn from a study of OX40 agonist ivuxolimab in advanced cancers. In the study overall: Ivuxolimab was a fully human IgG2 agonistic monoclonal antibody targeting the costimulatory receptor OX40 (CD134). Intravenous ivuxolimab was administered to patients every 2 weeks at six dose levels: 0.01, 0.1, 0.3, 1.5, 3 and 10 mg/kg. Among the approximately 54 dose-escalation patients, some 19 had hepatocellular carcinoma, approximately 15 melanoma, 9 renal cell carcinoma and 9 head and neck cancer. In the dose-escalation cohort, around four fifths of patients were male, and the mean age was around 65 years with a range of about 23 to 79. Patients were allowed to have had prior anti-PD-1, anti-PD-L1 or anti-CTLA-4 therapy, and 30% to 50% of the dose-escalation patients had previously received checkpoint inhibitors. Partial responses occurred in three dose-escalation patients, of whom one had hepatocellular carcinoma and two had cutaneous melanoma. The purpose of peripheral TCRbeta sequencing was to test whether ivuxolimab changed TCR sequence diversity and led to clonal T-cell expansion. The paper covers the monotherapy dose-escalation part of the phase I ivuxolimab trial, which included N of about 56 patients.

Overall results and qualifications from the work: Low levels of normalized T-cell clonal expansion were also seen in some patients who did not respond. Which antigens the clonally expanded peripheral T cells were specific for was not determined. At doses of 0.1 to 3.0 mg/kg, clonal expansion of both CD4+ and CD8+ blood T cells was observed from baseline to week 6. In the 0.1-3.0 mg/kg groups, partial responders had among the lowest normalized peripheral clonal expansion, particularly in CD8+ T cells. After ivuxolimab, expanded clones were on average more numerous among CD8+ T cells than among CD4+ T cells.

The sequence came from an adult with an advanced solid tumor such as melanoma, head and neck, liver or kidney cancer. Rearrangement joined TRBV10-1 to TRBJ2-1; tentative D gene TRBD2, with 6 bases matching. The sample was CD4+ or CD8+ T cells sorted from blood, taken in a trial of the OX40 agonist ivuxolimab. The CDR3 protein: CASSESFSGSYNEQFF. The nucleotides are TGCGCCAGCAGTGAGAGTTTTAGCGGTTCCTACAATGAGCAGTTCTTC.